Presented here are 25 T cell receptor beta chains from one specimen sequenced in a study of cytotoxic CD8 clonotypes in ibrutinib-treated CLL. Assay: immunoSEQ multiplex PCR; the TCRdb copy retains only in-frame clones and omits some. The sample includes around 300,000 clones, 80% seen only once; the top ten take 5% to 7%. Here the sequenced sample was PBMCs, taken before ibrutinib treatment. These TCRs come from a human donor with chronic lymphocytic leukemia.

The chain is built from TRBV29-1 and TRBJ1-2; tentatively, D is TRBD1 (6 bases). The germline V gene encodes CDR1 SQVTM and CDR2 ANQGSEA. V lost 1 base and J lost 2, with 8 bases in between. The CDR3 length is 13 residues. CDR3 protein: CSVEGQANYGYTF. The DNA of the CDR3 is TGCAGCGTTGAAGGACAGGCAAACTATGGCTACACCTTC.

With respect to this clone: A read error may account for a junction end that differs from germline. The chain couples TRBV28 to TRBJ1-2, with D unclear. Germline CDR1 reads MDHEN; CDR2 reads SYDVKM. The CDR3 spans 14 residues. The CDR3: CASSLSGLEGPHPF. The CDR3 bases are TGTGCCAGCAGTTTATCTGGCCTGGAGGGCCCCCATCCCTTC.

The V and J genes are TRBV5-4 and TRBJ2-7; D not resolved. Trimming shortened V by 5 bases and J by 3 bases, and 12 bases separated the two germline ends. Germline CDR1 and CDR2: SGHNT and YYREEE (reference sequence). The CDR3 covers 13 residues. CDR3 sequence: CASRPQVDYEQYF. CDR3 DNA: TGTGCCAGCAGACCTCAGGTCGACTACGAGCAGTACTTC.

The V gene is TRBV10-1, the J gene TRBJ2-5; no reliable D call. Germline V gene sequence: CDR1 WNHNN, CDR2 SYGVQD (reference sequence). CDR3 length equals 12 residues. V was cut by 4 bases and J by 3 bases, with 6 bases left in between. This CDR3 is CASSGTKETQYF. In nucleotides, the CDR3 is TGCGCCAGCAGTGGGACCAAAGAGACCCAGTACTTC.

This clone was seen once. The chain combines TRBV11-2 with TRBJ2-7; 11 bases fit TRBD2. Per germline, CDR1 SGHAT and CDR2 FQNNGV. The CDR3 is 14 residues long. The V and J ends lost 2 bases and 4 bases, in that order; junction bases with no gene match: 1. The CDR3 DNA is TGTGCCAGCAGCTTATGGACTAGCGGGTACGAGCAGTACTTC. Its translation is CASSLWTSGYEQYF.

CDR3 nucleotide sequence: TGTGCCAGCAGCTCAAGACATCCTAACTATGGCTACACCTTC. Its translation: CASSSRHPNYGYTF. V gene TRBV7-9 combines with J gene TRBJ1-2; D not resolved. V gave up 4 bases and J gave up 0 bases, with 9 bases separating them. Germline V lookup: CDR1 SEHNR, CDR2 FQNEAQ (reference sequence). CDR3 length equals 14 residues.

The chain recombines TRBV9 with TRBJ2-1; 7 bases match TRBD2. The germline gives CDR1 SGDLS, CDR2 YYNGEE. The V gene end was trimmed by 1 base and the J gene end by 6 bases; junction bases not matched to a gene: 13. The CDR3 loop spans 17 amino acids. The CDR3 reads CASSVSGRGRAVNEQFF. CDR3 in DNA: TGTGCCAGCAGCGTATCAGGTCGGGGGAGGGCCGTCAATGAGCAGTTCTTC.

The CDR3 protein is CASSKDGTSLGKLFF. The CDR3 bases are TGTGCCAGCAGCAAAGATGGGACAAGTCTCGGAAAACTGTTTTTT. The chain uses TRBV21-1 and TRBJ1-4; TRBD1 reflects the table's D call only, with no check against the DNA. TRBV21-1 represents a pseudogene. The CDR3 consists of 15 residues.

The genes are TRBV30 and TRBJ2-2; 7 bases line up with TRBD1. Looked up from germline, CDR1 is GTSNPN and CDR2 is SVGIG (reference sequence). V lost 7 bases and J lost 2; bases outside the gene matches: 7. This CDR3 has 14 residues. CDR3 nucleotides: TGTGCCTCGTTGGGACAGACAAACACCGGGGAGCTGTTTTTT. Protein product: CASLGQTNTGELFF.

The chain couples TRBV6-6 to TRBJ2-7, with TRBD1 identical over 8 bases. Germline CDR1 MNHNY, CDR2 SVGAGI (reference sequence). The junction had 9 bases not matched to a gene; V was cut back by 4 bases and J by 7 bases. The CDR3 has 14 amino acids. CDR3 coding DNA: TGTGCCAGCAGTTCCCCGACAGGGGTGGGTGAGCAGTACTTC. Translation gives CASSSPTGVGEQYF.

V is TRBV7-2 and J is TRBJ1-4; no clear D. The CDR3 is 13 amino acids. The V and J ends lost 2 bases and 8 bases respectively, with 9 bases between them. Germline CDR1 is SGHTA and CDR2 is FQGNSA. The CDR3 coding sequence is TGTGCCAGCAGCTTAATATTCGGGGAAAAACTGTTTTTT. Its translation is CASSLIFGEKLFF.

The CDR3 sequence: CASVRGPSSGANVLTF. CDR3 DNA sequence: TGTGCTAGTGTACGGGGACCGAGCTCTGGGGCCAACGTCCTGACTTTC. The chain links TRBV12-5 to TRBJ2-6, with D tentatively TRBD1 or TRBD2 (5 bases each). Per germline, CDR1 LGHNT and CDR2 FRNRAP. The germline V and J ends were trimmed by 7 bases and 0 bases, with 13 bases remaining between them. The CDR3 is 16 residues long.

This clone appeared a single time. V gene TRBV11-2 combines with J gene TRBJ2-1; a possible D gene is TRBD2 (5 bases). CDR3 length: 18 residues. Germline assignment: CDR1 SGHAT and CDR2 FQNNGV. Trimming took off 5 bases at V and 0 bases at J, with 20 bases between the two ends. CDR3 sequence reads: CASSPSHSATASYNEQFF. The CDR3 region has the DNA TGTGCCAGCAGCCCAAGCCATAGCGCCACAGCCTCCTACAATGAGCAGTTCTTC.

As DNA, the CDR3 is TGTGCCAGCAGCGTTATGGACAGCGGATTTTACGAGCAGTACTTC. Amino acid sequence: CASSVMDSGFYEQYF. The chain is built from TRBV9 and TRBJ2-7, with TRBD1 as a possible D gene (6 bases). The germline CDR1 and CDR2 sequences are SGDLS and YYNGEE. The CDR3 runs to 15 residues. With 2 bases removed from V and 4 bases from J, the gap between germline ends came to 16 bases.

This clone has a handful of counts. This rearrangement joins TRBV10-3 to TRBJ1-1; D remains ambiguous. The ends were cut back, 4 bases at V and 5 bases at J, with 11 bases in the middle. Germline-derived CDR1 and CDR2 are ENHRY and SYGVKD. The CDR3 covers 13 residues. The CDR3 region has the DNA TGTGCCATCAGTGTGGCAGGTGAAACTGAAGCTTTCTTT. Translated: CAISVAGETEAFF.

The V call is TRBV29-1, the J call TRBJ2-2; TRBD1 matches 7 bases. CDR1 is SQVTM, CDR2 ANQGSEA, per germline. This CDR3 has 14 residues. Trimming took 6 bases from V and 3 from J; bases not matched to a gene: 7. The CDR3 region has the DNA TGCAGCGTCTTGACAGGGCGAGACACCGGGGAGCTGTTTTTT. Protein: CSVLTGRDTGELFF.

The chain carries TRBV13 and TRBJ1-1, with D hard to call. V was clipped by 5 bases and J by 3 bases, with 10 bases between them. Germline CDR1 PRHDT, CDR2 FYEKMQ (reference sequence). The CDR3 covers 13 residues. The CDR3: CASSGGRYTEAFF. Here the CDR3 DNA reads TGTGCCAGCAGCGGCGGCAGGTACACTGAAGCTTTCTTT.

V usage is TRBV7-8 and J usage is TRBJ1-2; 7 bases map to TRBD1. CDR1 is SGHVS and CDR2 is FQNEAQ in the germline V gene. The CDR3 runs to 16 residues. The V gene end was trimmed by 4 bases and the J gene end by 0 bases; junction bases not matched to a gene: 8. CDR3 protein: CASSSRTGGANYGYTF. As DNA, the CDR3 is TGTGCCAGCAGCTCGCGGACAGGAGGAGCTAACTATGGCTACACCTTC.

This clone was counted a few times. The same CDR3 can be traced to other DNA sequences in this sample. The chain uses TRBV2 and TRBJ1-5; D is unclear. Per germline, CDR1 SNHLY and CDR2 FYNNEI. Trimming cost V 4 bases and J 4 bases, with 8 bases left between them. This CDR3 spans 13 amino acids. The CDR3 DNA reads TGTGCCAGCAGTGGCACAGAAAATCAGCCCCAGCATTTT. Residues: CASSGTENQPQHF.

The gene calls are TRBV5-5 and TRBJ2-1; unclear D gene. The CDR3 consists of 14 residues. V shed 6 bases and J shed 1 base, with 11 bases lying between them. Germline V gives CDR1 SGHKS, CDR2 YYEKEE (reference sequence). CDR3 nucleotide sequence: TGTGCCAGCAACGAAGCTGGGTCCTACAATGAGCAGTTCTTC. This sequence encodes CASNEAGSYNEQFF.

The V call is TRBV18, the J call TRBJ2-5; 7 bases match TRBD1. The germline gives CDR1 KGHSH, CDR2 LQKENI. V was clipped by 5 bases and J by 9 bases; unmatched bases: 9. CDR3 length: 13 amino acids. CDR3 residues: CASSGQASAAQYF. DNA of the CDR3: TGTGCCAGCTCAGGACAGGCCTCGGCGGCCCAGTACTTC.

In DNA, the CDR3 is TGTGCCAGCAGCGAGGACAGGGTCGTACTCAATGAGCAGTTCTTC. Translating it yields CASSEDRVVLNEQFF. V is TRBV2 and J is TRBJ2-1; 8 nucleotides line up with TRBD1. Germline V gene data show CDR1 as SNHLY and CDR2 as FYNNEI. Trimming took 6 bases from V and 6 from J; bases not matched to a gene: 10. The CDR3 has 15 residues.

Details on this clone: The junction differs from germline at one of its ends, possibly a read error. The chain joins TRBV5-1 to TRBJ2-7; a possible D gene is TRBD1 (6 bases). There are 14 residues in the CDR3. Per the germline V gene, CDR1 is SGHRS and CDR2 is YFSETQ. CDR3 nucleotides: TGCGTCAGCAGCCGTACAGGGTCTGGTGAGGAGCAGTACTTC. As protein: CVSSRTGSGEEQYF.

V is TRBV27 and J is TRBJ2-7; D might be TRBD1 or TRBD2, each matching 5 bases. The CDR3 is made up of 16 amino acids. Germline loops: CDR1 MNHEY, CDR2 SMNVEV (reference sequence). Trimming removed 5 bases from V and 2 bases from J, with 19 bases in between. The CDR3 loop reads CASSSHGTGKPYEQYF. As DNA, the CDR3 is TGTGCCAGCAGTAGTCACGGGACGGGGAAACCCTACGAGCAGTACTTC.

The V and J genes are TRBV7-4 and TRBJ2-1; a weak D match, TRBD1 (6 bases). V lost 4 bases to trimming and J lost 3 bases, with 25 bases between them. CDR3 length: 19 residues. CDR1 and CDR2 from the germline V gene are SGHVT and SQSDAQ. CDR3 nucleotide sequence: TGTGCCAGCAGCTATACGGGACGCGAACCCAAGGGGGTCTACAATGAGCAGTTCTTC. This sequence encodes CASSYTGREPKGVYNEQFF.